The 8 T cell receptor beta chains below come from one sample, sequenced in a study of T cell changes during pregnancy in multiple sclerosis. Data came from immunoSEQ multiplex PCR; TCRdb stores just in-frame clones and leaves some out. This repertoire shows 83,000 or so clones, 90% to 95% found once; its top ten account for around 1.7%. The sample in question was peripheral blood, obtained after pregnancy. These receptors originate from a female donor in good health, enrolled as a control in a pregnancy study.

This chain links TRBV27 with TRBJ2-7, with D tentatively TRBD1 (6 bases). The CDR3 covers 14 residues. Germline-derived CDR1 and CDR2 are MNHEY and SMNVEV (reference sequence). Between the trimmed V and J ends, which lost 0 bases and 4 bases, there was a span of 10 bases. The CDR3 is CASSLSRGGYEQYF. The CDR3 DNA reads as TGTGCCAGCAGTTTATCGAGAGGGGGTTACGAGCAGTACTTC.

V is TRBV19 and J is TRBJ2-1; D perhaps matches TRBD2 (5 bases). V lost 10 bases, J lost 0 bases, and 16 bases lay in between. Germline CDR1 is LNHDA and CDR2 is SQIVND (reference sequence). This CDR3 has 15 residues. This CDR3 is CATARGGVSYNEQFF. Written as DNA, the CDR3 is TGTGCCACTGCACGGGGTGGGGTCTCCTACAATGAGCAGTTCTTC. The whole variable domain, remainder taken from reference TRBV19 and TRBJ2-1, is DGGITQSPKYLFRKEGQNVTLSCEQNLNHDAMYWYRQDPGQGLRLIYYSQIVNDFQKGDIAEGYSVSREKKESFPLTVTSAQKNPTAFYLCATARGGVSYNEQFFGPGTRLTVL.

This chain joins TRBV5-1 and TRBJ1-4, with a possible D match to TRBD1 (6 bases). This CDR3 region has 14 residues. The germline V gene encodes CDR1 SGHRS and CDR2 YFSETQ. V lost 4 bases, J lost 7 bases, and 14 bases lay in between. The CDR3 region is CASSMTGQGEKLFF. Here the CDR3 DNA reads TGCGCCAGCAGCATGACAGGTCAGGGTGAAAAACTGTTTTTT.

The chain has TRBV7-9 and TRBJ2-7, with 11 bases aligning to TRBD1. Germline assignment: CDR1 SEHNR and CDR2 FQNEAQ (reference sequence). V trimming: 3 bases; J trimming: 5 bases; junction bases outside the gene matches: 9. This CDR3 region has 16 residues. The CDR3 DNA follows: TGTGCCAGCAGCTTTCTACCGGGACAGGGGGTCAACGAGCAGTACTTC. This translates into CASSFLPGQGVNEQYF.

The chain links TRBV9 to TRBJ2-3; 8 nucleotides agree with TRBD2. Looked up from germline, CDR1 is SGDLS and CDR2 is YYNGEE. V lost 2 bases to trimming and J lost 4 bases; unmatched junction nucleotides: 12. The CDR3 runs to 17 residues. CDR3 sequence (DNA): TGTGCCAGCAGCGTGTATAGCGGGGCGCCTAGGGCAGATACGCAGTATTTT. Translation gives CASSVYSGAPRADTQYF.

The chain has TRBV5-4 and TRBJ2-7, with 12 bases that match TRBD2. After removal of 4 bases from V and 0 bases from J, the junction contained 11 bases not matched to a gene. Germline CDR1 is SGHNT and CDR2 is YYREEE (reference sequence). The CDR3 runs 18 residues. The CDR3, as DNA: TGTGCCAGCAGCCCGGGACTAGCGGGTTCCCTAAGCTCCTACGAGCAGTACTTC. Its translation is CASSPGLAGSLSSYEQYF.

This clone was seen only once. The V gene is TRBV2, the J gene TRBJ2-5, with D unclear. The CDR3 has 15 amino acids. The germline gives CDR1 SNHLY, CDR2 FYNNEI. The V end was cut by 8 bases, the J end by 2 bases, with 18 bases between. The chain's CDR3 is CASGSNEVSQETQYF. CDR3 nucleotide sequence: TGTGCCAGCGGATCCAACGAGGTCTCGCAAGAGACCCAGTACTTC.

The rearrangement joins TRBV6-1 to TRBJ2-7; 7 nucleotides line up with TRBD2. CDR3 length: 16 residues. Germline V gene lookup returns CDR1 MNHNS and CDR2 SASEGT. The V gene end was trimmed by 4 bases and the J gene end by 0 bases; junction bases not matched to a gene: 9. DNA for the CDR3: TGTGCCAGCAGTGTAACGGGACTAACTAGCTCCTACGAGCAGTACTTC. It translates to CASSVTGLTSSYEQYF.